These T cell receptor beta chains were read from a single sample in a study of shared clonotypes between healthy human individuals. Assay: immunoSEQ multiplex PCR; the TCRdb copy retains only in-frame clones and omits some. The sample shows about 510,000 clones, approximately 85% of them seen only once. The sequencing sample was made of PBMCs. These receptors came from a middle-aged woman in good health. Some clones in this sample may be carry-over from other donors' samples. Both conserved end residues are part of each CDR3. Each record gives: clone size, D gene, J gene, V gene, CDR3 DNA, CDR3 protein. The D gene is left open where the match is weak. Size values are once, few and many counts, or a class for expanded clones, and some rows have none.

once,TRBD2,TRBJ2-3,TRBV5-1,TGCGCCAGCAGCTTGGAGGGGAGCGGGAGAGGGTACACAGATACGCAGTATTTT,CASSLEGSGRGYTDTQYF
-,TRBD1,TRBJ1-4,TRBV5-1,TGCGCCAGCAGCTTGGTAGGGACAGGGACTGAAAAACTGTTTTTT,CASSLVGTGTEKLFF
few,TRBD2,TRBJ2-2,TRBV14,TGTGCCAGCAGCCAAGATCTACTAGCGGGAAGGGTAGGGGAGCTGTTTTTT,CASSQDLLAGRVGELFF
-,TRBD1,TRBJ2-7,TRBV6-1,TGTGCCTTAAACCTAGGGACAGGCTACGAGCAGTACTTC,CALNLGTGYEQYF
-,-,TRBJ1-1,TRBV7-3,TGTGCCAGCAGCTTCGACGGGAACACTGAAGCTTTCTTT,CASSFDGNTEAFF
-,-,TRBJ2-1,TRBV2,TGTGCCAGCAGTGCTCGAGAGCAGTTCTTC,CASSAREQFF
-,-,TRBJ2-1,TRBV9,TGTGCCAGCAGTCACGCCAATGAGCAGTTCTTC,CASSHANEQFF
-,TRBD2,TRBJ2-3,TRBV5-4,TGTGCCAGCAGCCCGAAGACTAGCGGGAGTGGCACAGATACGCAGTATTTT,CASSPKTSGSGTDTQYF
few,TRBD1,TRBJ2-1,TRBV18,TGTGCCAGCTCGGCCCGGGACAGGGTTGGCGAGCAGTTCTTC,CASSARDRVGEQFF
-,-,TRBJ2-6,TRBV7-2,TGTGCCAGCAGCTTACCAGGGACGCGCGGGGCCAACGTCCTGACTTTC,CASSLPGTRGANVLTF
-,-,TRBJ1-5,TRBV6-4,TGTGCCAGCAGTCCTAACAGCAATCAGCCCCAGCATTTT,CASSPNSNQPQHF
-,TRBD2,TRBJ2-1,TRBV29-1,TGCAGCACCCCCAGGGGGAGACTAGCGGGAGGCGGTGAGCAGTTCTTC,CSTPRGRLAGGGEQFF
-,-,TRBJ2-5,TRBV5-1,TGCGCCAGCAGCCTTCCGACTGGCCAAGAGACCCAGTACTTC,CASSLPTGQETQYF
-,-,TRBJ2-1,TRBV2,TGTGCCAGTTCAGAGGGGAACTACAATGAGCAGTTCTTC,CASSEGNYNEQFF
-,TRBD2,TRBJ2-5,TRBV19,TGTGCCAGTAGTTGGACTAGCGGGACTGAGACCCAGTACTTC,CASSWTSGTETQYF
-,TRBD2,TRBJ2-3,TRBV7-9,TGTGCCAGCAGCTTACCTAGCGGGAGAGATACGCAGTATTTT,CASSLPSGRDTQYF
-,TRBD2,TRBJ2-7,TRBV28,TGTGCCAGCAGTTTTTCTAGCGGTGGGGTCTACGAGCAGTACTTC,CASSFSSGGVYEQYF
-,TRBD2,TRBJ2-3,TRBV27,TGTGCCAGCAGGACTAGCGGGAAGGGTACGCAGTATTTT,CASRTSGKGTQYF
few,-,TRBJ2-1,TRBV6-5,TGTGCCAGCAGTTACTCGATTGGGGGCGAGCAGTTCTTC,CASSYSIGGEQFF
-,TRBD2,TRBJ2-7,TRBV2,TGTGCCAGCAGTGGAGCGGGAGGATGGCGCGAGCAGTACTTC,CASSGAGGWREQYF